This T cell receptor (beta chain) was captured in a study of PD-L1 blockade in urothelial cancer. In each PCR, synthetic TCR analog templates were spiked in. Only in-frame clones appear in the TCRdb table, and some are missing; sequencing was by immunoSEQ multiplex PCR. The table has some 80,000 clones, approximately 80% seen once. CDR1 is SGHNT and CDR2 is YENEEA in the germline V gene. Trimming took 5 bases from V and 7 from J, leaving 8 bases between them. CDR3 length: 12 residues. Time point in this sample: pretreatment peripheral blood. The V and J genes are TRBV11-3 and TRBJ2-2; D gene unclear. This TCR was sampled from a man aged 40-49 years with urothelial cancer. The input for sequencing was PBMCs, taken around atezolizumab (anti-PD-L1) treatment. The CDR3 reads CASSLLNGELFF. In DNA form, the CDR3 reads TGTGCCAGCAGCCTTTTAAACGGGGAGCTGTTTTTT.